The T cell receptor beta chain described here comes from a study of early T cells in non-severe SARS-CoV-2 infection. CDR1 and CDR2 from the germline V gene are LNHDA and SQIVND (reference sequence). The CDR3 is 15 residues long. V gave up 4 bases and J gave up 1 base; unmatched junction bases: 4. This clonotype was observed a few times. Attachment of unique molecular identifiers to individual cDNA molecules was performed. TCRdb processed the 5' RACE reads anew with MiXCR; each CDR3 protein has one entry. The sample includes roughly 93,000 distinct CDR3 sequences, roughly 15% of them seen just once. The J gene is TRBJ1-5, the V gene TRBV19; TRBD1 agrees at 7 bases. Sequencing input: whole blood. The receptor was isolated from an adult who was a healthcare worker with PCR-confirmed SARS-CoV-2 infection or an uninfected control (not recorded which). CDR3 DNA: TGTGCCAGTAGTACAGACAGGGCGAGCAATCAGCCCCAGCATTTT. Translated, it gives CASSTDRASNQPQHF. The whole variable domain, filled in from reference TRBV19 and TRBJ1-5, reads DGGITQSPKYLFRKEGQNVTLSCEQNLNHDAMYWYRQDPGQGLRLIYYSQIVNDFQKGDIAEGYSVSREKKESFPLTVTSAQKNPTAFYLCASSTDRASNQPQHFGDGTRLSIL.